The entry below describes one TCR beta chain. Antigen specificity is unknown. In germline, CDR1 is LGHDT, CDR2 YNNKEL (reference sequence). The CDR3 has 12 residues. Using a J-beta primer mix together with a sample-barcoded 5' primer, a second PCR was run for roughly 7 to 11 cycles. Carrying 12 random nucleotides, a template-switch adaptor labeled each individual cDNA molecule. TCRdb re-analysed the 5' RACE reads in MiXCR, keeping a single row per CDR3 protein. The profile covers 1.5 million to 2 million distinct CDR3 sequences, with 34% appearing a single time and approximately 10% taken by the ten largest. This specimen comes from a study of blood T cells in healthy people across ages. Study results and caveats: Because donor CMV status was unknown, expanded clonotype changes were possibly confounded. Estimated diversity that came from one million T cells was considered an underestimate. The study found more naive CD4+ cells and higher diversity in long-lived than aged donors.

The TCR comes from a woman aged 25-40 years in good health. Material for sequencing was blood. The chain carries TRBV3-1 and TRBJ2-5; maybe TRBD2 (6 bases). The DNA end lines up better with TRBJ2-7; the J call may be wrong. CDR3 nucleotides: TGTGCCAGCGAACTTCGGAGGGGCGAGCAGTACTTC. Amino acids: CASELRRGEQYF.